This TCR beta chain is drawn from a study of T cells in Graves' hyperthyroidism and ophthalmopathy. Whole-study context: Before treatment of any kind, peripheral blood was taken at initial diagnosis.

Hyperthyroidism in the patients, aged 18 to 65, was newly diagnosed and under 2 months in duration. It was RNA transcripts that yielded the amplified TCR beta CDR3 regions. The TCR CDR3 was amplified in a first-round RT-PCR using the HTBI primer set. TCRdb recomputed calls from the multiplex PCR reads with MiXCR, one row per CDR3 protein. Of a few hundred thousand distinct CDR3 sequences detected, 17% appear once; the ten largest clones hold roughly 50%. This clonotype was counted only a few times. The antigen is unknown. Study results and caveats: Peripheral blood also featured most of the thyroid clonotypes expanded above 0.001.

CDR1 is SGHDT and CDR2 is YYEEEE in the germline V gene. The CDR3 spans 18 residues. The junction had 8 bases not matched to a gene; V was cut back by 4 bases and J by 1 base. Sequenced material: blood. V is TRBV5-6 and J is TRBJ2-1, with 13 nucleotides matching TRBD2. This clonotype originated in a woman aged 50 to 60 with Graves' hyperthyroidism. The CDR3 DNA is TGTGCCAGCAGCACGGGACTAGCGGGATTTAAATCCTACAATGAGCAGTTCTTC. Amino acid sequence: CASSTGLAGFKSYNEQFF.